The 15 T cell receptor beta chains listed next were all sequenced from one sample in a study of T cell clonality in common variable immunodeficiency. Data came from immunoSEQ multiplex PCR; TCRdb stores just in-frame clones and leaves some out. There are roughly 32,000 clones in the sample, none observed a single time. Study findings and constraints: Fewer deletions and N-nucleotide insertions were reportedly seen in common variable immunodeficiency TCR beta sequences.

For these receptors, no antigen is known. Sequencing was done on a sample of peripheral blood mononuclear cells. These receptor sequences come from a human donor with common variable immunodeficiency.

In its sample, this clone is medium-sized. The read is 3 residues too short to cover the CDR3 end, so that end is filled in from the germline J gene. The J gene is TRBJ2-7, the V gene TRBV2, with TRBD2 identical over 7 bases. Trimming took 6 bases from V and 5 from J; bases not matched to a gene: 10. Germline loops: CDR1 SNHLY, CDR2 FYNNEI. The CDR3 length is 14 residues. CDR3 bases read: TGTGCCAGCAGCGACCAGGGACTAAAACACGAG. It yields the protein CASSDQGLKHE. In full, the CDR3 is CASSDQGLKHEQYF.

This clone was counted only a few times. The CDR3 bases that were read are TGTGCCAGCAGTGGAACAGTACTGAACACTGAA. Its protein product is CASSGTVLNTE. The CDR3 in its entirety is CASSGTVLNTEAFF. This sequence joins TRBV2 and TRBJ1-1, with D unclear. The CDR3 end lies 3 residues beyond the end of the read and is filled in from the germline J gene. This CDR3 region has 14 residues. Germline CDR1 reads SNHLY; CDR2 reads FYNNEI. Trimming left V 4 bases short and J 0 bases short, with 9 bases between.

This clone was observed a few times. CDR3 DNA, as far as it was read: TGTGCCAGCAGTTTACAGGGAGTTGTCTACGAG. This translates into CASSLQGVVYE. The complete CDR3 reads CASSLQGVVYEQYF. The chain carries TRBV6-2 or TRBV6-3 and TRBJ2-7; D is perhaps TRBD1 (6 bases). The read halts 3 residues ahead of the CDR3 end, with the missing end drawn from the germline J gene. V was pared by 4 bases and J by 3 bases, with 13 bases between. Germline V gene sequence: CDR1 MNHEY, CDR2 SVGEGT. This CDR3 comprises 14 residues.

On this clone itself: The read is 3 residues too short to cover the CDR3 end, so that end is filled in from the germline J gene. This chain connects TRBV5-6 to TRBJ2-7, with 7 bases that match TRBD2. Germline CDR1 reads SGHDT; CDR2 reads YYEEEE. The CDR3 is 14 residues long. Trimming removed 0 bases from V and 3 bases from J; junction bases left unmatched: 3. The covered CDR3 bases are TGTGCCAGCAGCTTGGAGGGGAGGGACTACGAG. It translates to CASSLEGRDYE. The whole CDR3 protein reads CASSLEGRDYEQYF.

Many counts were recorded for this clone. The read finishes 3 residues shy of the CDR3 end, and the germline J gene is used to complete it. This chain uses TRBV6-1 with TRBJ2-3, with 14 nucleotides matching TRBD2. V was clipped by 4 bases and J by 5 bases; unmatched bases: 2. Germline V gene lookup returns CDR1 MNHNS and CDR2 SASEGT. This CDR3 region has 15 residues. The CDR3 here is CASSGLAGGIDTQYF. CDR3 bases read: TGTGCCAGCAGTGGACTAGCGGGAGGGATAGATACG.

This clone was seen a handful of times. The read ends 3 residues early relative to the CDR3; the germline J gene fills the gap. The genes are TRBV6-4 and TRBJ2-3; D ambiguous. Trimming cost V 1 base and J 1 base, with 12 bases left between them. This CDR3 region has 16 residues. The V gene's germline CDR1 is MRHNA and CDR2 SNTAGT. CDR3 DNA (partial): TGTGCCAGCAGTGACTTCTCCGACTCTGGCACAGATACG. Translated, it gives CASSDFSDSGTDT. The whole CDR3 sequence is CASSDFSDSGTDTQYF.

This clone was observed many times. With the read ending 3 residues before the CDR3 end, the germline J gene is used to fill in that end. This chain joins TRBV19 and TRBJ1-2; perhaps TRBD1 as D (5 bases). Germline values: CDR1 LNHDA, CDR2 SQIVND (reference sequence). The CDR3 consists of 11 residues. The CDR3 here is CASLGGVDYTF. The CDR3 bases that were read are TGTGCCAGTTTGGGGGGAGTAGAC. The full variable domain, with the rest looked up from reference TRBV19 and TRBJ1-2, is DGGITQSPKYLFRKEGQNVTLSCEQNLNHDAMYWYRQDPGQGLRLIYYSQIVNDFQKGDIAEGYSVSREKKESFPLTVTSAQKNPTAFYLCASLGGVDYTFGSGTRLTVV.

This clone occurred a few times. CDR3 DNA (partial): TGTGCCAGCAGCCGGGGGACAGGGTGGGACACTGAA. Its translation is CASSRGTGWDTE. The whole CDR3 is CASSRGTGWDTEAFF. The J gene is TRBJ1-1, the V gene TRBV5-6, with 9 bases fitting TRBD1. The CDR3 end falls 3 residues outside the read, so it is completed with the germline J gene. Trimming removed 4 bases from V and 3 bases from J; junction bases left unmatched: 7. CDR1 SGHDT and CDR2 YYEEEE come from the germline V gene. This CDR3 is built from 15 residues.

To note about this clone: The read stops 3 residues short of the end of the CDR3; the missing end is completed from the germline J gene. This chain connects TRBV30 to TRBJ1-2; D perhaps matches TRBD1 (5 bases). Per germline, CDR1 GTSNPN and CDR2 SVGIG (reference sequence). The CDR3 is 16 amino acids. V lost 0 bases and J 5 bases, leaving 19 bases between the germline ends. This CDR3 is CAWSVPGEGNFYGYTF. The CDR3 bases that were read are TGTGCCTGGAGTGTACCGGGAGAGGGGAATTTTTATGGC.

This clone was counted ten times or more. CDR3 bases read: TGTGCCAGCAGCCAAGGACAGGGGGCCTACTATGGC. Translation gives CASSQGQGAYYG. The CDR3, in full, reads CASSQGQGAYYGYTF. The chain carries TRBV7-9 and TRBJ1-2; 11 bases match TRBD1. The read finishes 3 residues shy of the CDR3 end, and the germline J gene is used to complete it. This CDR3 is 15 amino acids long. The ends lost 5 bases at V and 3 bases at J; junction bases unmatched: 5. Per the germline V gene, CDR1 is SEHNR and CDR2 is FQNEAQ (reference sequence).

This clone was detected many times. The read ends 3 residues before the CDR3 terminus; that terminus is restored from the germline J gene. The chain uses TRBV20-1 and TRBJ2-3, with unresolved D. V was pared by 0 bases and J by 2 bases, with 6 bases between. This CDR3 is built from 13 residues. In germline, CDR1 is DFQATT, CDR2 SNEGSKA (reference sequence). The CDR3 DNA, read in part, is TGCAGTGCTAGAGAACTTCTCACAGATACG. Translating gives CSARELLTDT. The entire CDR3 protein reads CSARELLTDTQYF.

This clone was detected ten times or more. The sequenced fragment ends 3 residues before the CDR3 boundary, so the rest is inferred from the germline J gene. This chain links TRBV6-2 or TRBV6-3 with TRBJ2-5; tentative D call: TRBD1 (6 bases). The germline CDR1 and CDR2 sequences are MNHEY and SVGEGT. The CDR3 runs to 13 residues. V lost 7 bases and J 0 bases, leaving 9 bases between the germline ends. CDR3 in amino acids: CASKGTNQETQYF. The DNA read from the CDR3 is TGTGCCAGCAAAGGGACAAACCAAGAGACC.

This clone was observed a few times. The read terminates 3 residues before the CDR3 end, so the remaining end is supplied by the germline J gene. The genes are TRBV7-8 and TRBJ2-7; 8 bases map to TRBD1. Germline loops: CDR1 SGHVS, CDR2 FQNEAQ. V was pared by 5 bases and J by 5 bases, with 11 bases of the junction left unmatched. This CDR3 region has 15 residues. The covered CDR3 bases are TGTGCCAGCAGCGGCGACAGGGGTGCGTCCCACGAG. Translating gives CASSGDRGASHE. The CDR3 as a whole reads CASSGDRGASHEQYF.

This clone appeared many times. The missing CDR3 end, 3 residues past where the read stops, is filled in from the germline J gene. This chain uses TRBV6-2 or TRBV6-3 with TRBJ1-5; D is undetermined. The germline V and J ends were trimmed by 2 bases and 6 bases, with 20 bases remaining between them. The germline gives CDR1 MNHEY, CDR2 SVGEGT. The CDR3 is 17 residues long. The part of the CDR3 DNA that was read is TGTGCCAGCAGTTACACCCACCTGTCGGGGTGGAGTCAGCCC. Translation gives CASSYTHLSGWSQP. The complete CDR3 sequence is CASSYTHLSGWSQPQHF.

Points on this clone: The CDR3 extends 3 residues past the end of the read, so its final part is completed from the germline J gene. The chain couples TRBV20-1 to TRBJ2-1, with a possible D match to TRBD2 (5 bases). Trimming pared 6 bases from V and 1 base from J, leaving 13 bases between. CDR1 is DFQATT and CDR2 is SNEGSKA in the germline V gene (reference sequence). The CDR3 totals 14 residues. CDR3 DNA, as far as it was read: TGCAGTGCCCGGACTCTGTCTTCCTACAATGAG. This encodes CSARTLSSYNE. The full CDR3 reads CSARTLSSYNEQFF.